This passage covers 21 T cell receptor beta chains from one sample sequenced in a study of blood T cell repertoires in COVID-19. Clones were read by immunoSEQ multiplex PCR, and TCRdb kept only the in-frame ones, dropping some. The table shows about 190,000 clones, with approximately 79% occurring only once. Sequences were obtained from peripheral blood. These receptor sequences come from a woman aged 50 to 65 with acute or convalescent COVID-19.

This chain links TRBV5-4 with TRBJ2-3; 8 positions match TRBD1. Germline trimming cut 4 bases from V and 2 bases from J; bases unmatched to any gene: 9. Germline CDR1 reads SGHNT; CDR2 reads YYREEE (reference sequence). This CDR3 has 16 amino acids. CDR3 DNA sequence: TGTGCCAGCAGCCGCGGTGGCAGGGGGCACACAGATACGCAGTATTTT. Translation: CASSRGGRGHTDTQYF.

The DNA of the CDR3 is TGTGCCAGCAGCCGCACGGGGGGCACAGATACGCAGTATTTT. It is translated as CASSRTGGTDTQYF. The chain uses TRBV5-4 and TRBJ2-3; D perhaps matches TRBD2 (6 bases). Germline CDR1 reads SGHNT; CDR2 reads YYREEE (reference sequence). This CDR3 region has 14 residues. V shed 4 bases and J shed 1 base, with 10 bases lying between them.

The chain is built from TRBV5-4 and TRBJ2-7; TRBD2 agrees at 10 bases. V gave up 3 bases and J gave up 2 bases; unmatched junction bases: 14. Germline lookup yields CDR1 SGHNT and CDR2 YYREEE (reference sequence). The CDR3 is 18 amino acids. The DNA of the CDR3 is TGTGCCAGCAGCTCCCAGCTGGGGAGCGGGAGGGCCGCCTACGAGCAGTACTTC. It yields the protein CASSSQLGSGRAAYEQYF.

The table lists this clone with a count of one. V usage is TRBV5-8 and J usage is TRBJ1-6, with D perhaps TRBD1 (6 bases). The CDR3 sequence is 16 residues long. Deletions cut 0 bases from V and 9 bases from J, with 16 bases between. Germline V gene lookup returns CDR1 SGHTS and CDR2 YDEGEE. As DNA, the CDR3 is TGTGCCAGCAGCTTGGACCCCCCAGGGGCCGGTTCACCCCTCCACTTT. As protein: CASSLDPPGAGSPLHF.

The chain couples TRBV28 to TRBJ1-2; D remains unclear. The length of the CDR3 is 11 residues. V lost 6 bases and J 7 bases, leaving 9 bases between the germline ends. Germline lookup yields CDR1 MDHEN and CDR2 SYDVKM. The CDR3 bases are TGTGCCAGCAGCCGAGAGGCTGGCTACACCTTC. Translated, it gives CASSREAGYTF.

The chain joins TRBV28 to TRBJ1-4, with 11 bases matching TRBD1. This CDR3 spans 14 amino acids. Germline V gives CDR1 MDHEN, CDR2 SYDVKM. With V trimmed by 8 bases and J by 4 bases, 3 bases remained unmatched. The CDR3 sequence is CASFGTGGNEKLFF. CDR3 coding DNA: TGTGCCAGCTTTGGGACAGGGGGTAATGAAAAACTGTTTTTT. Drawing the rest from reference TRBV28 and TRBJ1-4, the complete variable domain is DVKVTQSSRYLVKRTGEKVFLECVQDMDHENMFWYRQDPGLGLRLIYFSYDVKMKEKGDIPEGYSVSREKKERFSLILESASTNQTSMYLCASFGTGGNEKLFFGSGTQLSVL.

The chain is built from TRBV2 and TRBJ1-2; no firm D call. Trimming shortened V by 5 bases and J by 3 bases, and 7 bases separated the two germline ends. The CDR3 is made up of 12 amino acids. The germline V gene encodes CDR1 SNHLY and CDR2 FYNNEI. The CDR3 sequence: CASSSQDYGYTF. CDR3 DNA: TGTGCCAGCAGTAGCCAGGACTATGGCTACACCTTC.

This clone was detected only a few times. V gene TRBV30 combines with J gene TRBJ1-2; no clear D gene. Deletions cut 2 bases from V and 4 bases from J, with 11 bases between. The V gene's germline CDR1 is GTSNPN and CDR2 SVGIG (reference sequence). This CDR3 contains 13 residues. The CDR3 here is CAWSQYRSYGYTF. Here the CDR3 DNA reads TGTGCCTGGAGTCAGTACCGAAGCTATGGCTACACCTTC.

The chain is built from TRBV10-2 and TRBJ1-2; no clear D. The germline V and J ends were trimmed by 8 bases and 7 bases, with 14 bases remaining between them. Germline CDR1 is WSHSY and CDR2 is SAAADI. The CDR3 sequence is 12 residues long. The CDR3 bases are TGCGCCAGCTGTAAAGACACGACTGGCTACACCTTC. The encoded protein is CASCKDTTGYTF.

The chain uses TRBV5-6 and TRBJ2-3; possible D gene TRBD1, 6 bases. The V gene lost 3 bases and the J gene lost 3 bases, with 8 bases spanning the gap. The germline gives CDR1 SGHDT, CDR2 YYEEEE. The CDR3 consists of 13 residues. The CDR3 DNA reads as TGTGCCAGCAGCTGGGGGCGGACAGATACGCAGTATTTT. Encoded protein: CASSWGRTDTQYF.

This clone was detected a few times. This chain links TRBV3-1 (or the pseudogene TRBV3-2) with TRBJ2-6; possible D gene TRBD1, 6 bases. V dropped 4 bases and J dropped 4 bases, with 11 bases sitting between them. The CDR3 covers 15 residues. The V gene's germline CDR1 is LGHDT and CDR2 YNNKEL (reference sequence). The CDR3 region has the DNA TGTGCCAGCAGCCCCCAGGGGTTGGGGGCCAACGTCCTGACTTTC. Translating gives CASSPQGLGANVLTF.

The CDR3 DNA follows: TGCGCCAGCAGCTTGGCTCTAGCGGGGGGCACTGAAGCTTTCTTT. Translated, it gives CASSLALAGGTEAFF. The gene calls are TRBV5-1 and TRBJ1-1; D might be TRBD1 (5 bases). This CDR3 spans 15 amino acids. Germline V gene sequence: CDR1 SGHRS, CDR2 YFSETQ. V lost 0 bases, J lost 4 bases, and 13 bases lay in between.

This clone has a single count. The genes are TRBV3-1 (or the pseudogene TRBV3-2) and TRBJ2-7, with no clear D. V was trimmed by 0 bases and J by 3 bases, leaving 33 bases between them. Germline V CDR1 and CDR2: LGHDT, YNNKEL (reference sequence). This CDR3 is built from 22 residues. The CDR3 loop reads CASSQDWVVRPLLLKRFYEQYF. CDR3 DNA sequence: TGTGCCAGCAGCCAAGATTGGGTGGTGAGGCCGCTTTTACTAAAACGTTTCTACGAGCAGTACTTC.

The genes are TRBV2 and TRBJ2-7, with 9 positions matching TRBD1. J lost 7 bases, V lost 3 bases, and 7 bases had no gene match. CDR3 length: 14 residues. Germline V gene sequence: CDR1 SNHLY, CDR2 FYNNEI. CDR3 sequence (DNA): TGTGCCAGCAGTGATGATGGACAGGGGTGGGAGCAGTACTTC. Encoded protein: CASSDDGQGWEQYF.

The chain is built from TRBV7-2 and TRBJ1-1, with a weak D call TRBD1 (6 bases). Germline V CDR1 and CDR2: SGHTA, FQGNSA. The ends were cut back, 2 bases at V and 4 bases at J, with 14 bases in the middle. The CDR3 has 15 residues. The CDR3 nucleotides read TGTGCCAGCAGCTTAATAGCGGGGGGCACCACTGAAGCTTTCTTT. As protein: CASSLIAGGTTEAFF.

The rearrangement joins TRBV6-5 to TRBJ1-1, with no clear D. Germline V gene lookup returns CDR1 MNHEY and CDR2 SVGAGI. V was shortened by 5 bases and J by 2 bases, with 15 bases between the two germline ends. The CDR3 sequence is 15 residues long. CDR3 residues: CASSPVGGVNTEAFF. The CDR3 DNA sequence: TGTGCCAGCAGTCCCGTAGGAGGCGTCAACACTGAAGCTTTCTTT.

The genes are TRBV18 and TRBJ2-7, with D perhaps TRBD1 (5 bases). This CDR3 has 14 residues. Germline values: CDR1 KGHSH, CDR2 LQKENI. V was cut by 3 bases and J by 1 base, with 10 bases left in between. CDR3 DNA sequence: TGTGCCAGCTCACCCGCAGGGTTGTCCTACGAGCAGTACTTC. Encoded protein: CASSPAGLSYEQYF.

This clone was recorded once. The V call is TRBV18, the J call TRBJ1-6; D is perhaps TRBD1 (6 bases). The CDR3 extends over 16 amino acids. Germline V CDR1 and CDR2: KGHSH, LQKENI. V was trimmed by 4 bases and J by 4 bases, leaving 14 bases between them. The CDR3 spells CASSHGQHSYNSPLHF. CDR3 DNA: TGTGCCAGCTCACACGGACAGCACTCTTATAATTCACCCCTCCACTTT. The entire variable domain, with the rest obtained from reference TRBV18 and TRBJ1-6, is as follows: NAGVMQNPRHLVRRRGQEARLRCSPMKGHSHVYWYRQLPEEGLKFMVYLQKENIIDESGMPKERFSAEFPKEGPSILRIQQVVRGDSAAYFCASSHGQHSYNSPLHFGNGTRLTVT.

This clone has just a few counts. This rearrangement joins TRBV9 to TRBJ1-3, with D perhaps matching TRBD1 (6 bases). This CDR3 has 15 residues. V shed 0 bases and J shed 4 bases, with 11 bases lying between them. From germline, CDR1 is SGDLS and CDR2 YYNGEE. The CDR3 DNA reads TGTGCCAGCAGCGTAGCTCCGGACAGAGGAAACACCATATATTTT. Translated, it gives CASSVAPDRGNTIYF.

J is TRBJ2-2 and V is TRBV28; D might be TRBD1 (5 bases). The germline V gene has CDR1 MDHEN and CDR2 SYDVKM. The germline V and J ends were trimmed by 7 bases and 6 bases, with 15 bases remaining between them. The CDR3 covers 14 residues. DNA of the CDR3: TGTGCCAGCACCTCAGGGTTTACAGCCGGGGAGCTGTTTTTT. This gives the protein CASTSGFTAGELFF. The full variable domain, with the rest looked up from reference TRBV28 and TRBJ2-2, is DVKVTQSSRYLVKRTGEKVFLECVQDMDHENMFWYRQDPGLGLRLIYFSYDVKMKEKGDIPEGYSVSREKKERFSLILESASTNQTSMYLCASTSGFTAGELFFGEGSRLTVL.

This clone was recorded once. The chain employs TRBV9 and TRBJ2-7, with 8 bases that match TRBD1. J lost 4 bases, V lost 2 bases, and 8 bases had no gene match. The length of the CDR3 is 15 residues. The V gene's germline CDR1 is SGDLS and CDR2 YYNGEE. CDR3 in amino acids: CASSVSAGGGYEQYF. In DNA, the CDR3 is TGTGCCAGCAGCGTCTCCGCAGGGGGCGGGTACGAGCAGTACTTC. The whole variable domain, filled in from reference TRBV9 and TRBJ2-7, reads DSGVTQTPKHLITATGQRVTLRCSPRSGDLSVYWYQQSLDQGLQFLIQYYNGEERAKGNILERFSAQQFPDLHSELNLSSLELGDSALYFCASSVSAGGGYEQYFGPGTRLTVT.